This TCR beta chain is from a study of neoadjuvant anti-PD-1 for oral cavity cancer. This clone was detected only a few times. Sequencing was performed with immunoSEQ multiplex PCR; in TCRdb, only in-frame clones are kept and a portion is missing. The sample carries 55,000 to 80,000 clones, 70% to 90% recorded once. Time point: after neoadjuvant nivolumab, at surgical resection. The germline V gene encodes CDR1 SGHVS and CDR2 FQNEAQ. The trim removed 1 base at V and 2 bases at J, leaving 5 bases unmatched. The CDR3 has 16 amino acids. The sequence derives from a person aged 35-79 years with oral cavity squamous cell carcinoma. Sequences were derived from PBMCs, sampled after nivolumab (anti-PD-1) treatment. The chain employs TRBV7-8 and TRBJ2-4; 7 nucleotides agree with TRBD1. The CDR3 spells CASSLDKTGPKNIQYF. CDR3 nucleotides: TGTGCCAGCAGCTTAGACAAGACAGGGCCCAAAAACATTCAGTACTTC.